The 19 T cell receptor beta chains reported below all come from one sample, sequenced in a study of cytomegalovirus exposure and HLA in healthy donors. The PCR was carried out with 60 Vbeta primers and 13 Jbeta primers. This table comes from immunoSEQ multiplex PCR, and its TCRdb copy is limited to in-frame clones, with some not included. The table records under 45,000 clones, over 55% of them present only once. The sequenced sample was PBMCs. The receptor set was obtained from a human donor in good health.

This clone came up a few times. DNA for the CDR3: TGTGCCAGTAGGACACAGGGGAATTCACCCCTCCACTTT. Translated, it gives CASRTQGNSPLHF. V usage is TRBV19 and J usage is TRBJ1-6; 7 positions match TRBD1. Trimming took 6 bases from V and 7 from J; bases not matched to a gene: 3. The germline V gene encodes CDR1 LNHDA and CDR2 SQIVND (reference sequence). The CDR3 runs 13 residues.

This sequence joins TRBV4-1 and TRBJ1-2, with D perhaps TRBD1 (5 bases). CDR3 size: 16 residues. V dropped 0 bases and J dropped 4 bases, with 15 bases sitting between them. The germline V gene encodes CDR1 MGHRA and CDR2 YSYEKL. Written as DNA, the CDR3 is TGCGCCAGCAGCCAAGATGGGCAGGGATCGAGCTATGGCTACACCTTC. Encoded protein: CASSQDGQGSSYGYTF.

The rearrangement uses TRBV7-2 and TRBJ2-5, with TRBD2 matching over 8 bases. The CDR3 has 16 residues. Trimming took 2 bases from V and 1 from J; bases not matched to a gene: 6. The V gene's germline CDR1 is SGHTA and CDR2 FQGNSA. The CDR3 coding sequence is TGTGCCAGCAGCTTACTCGGGGGGGCCCTCCAAGAGACCCAGTACTTC. This codes for CASSLLGGALQETQYF.

There are a few counts of this clone. V usage is TRBV6-5 and J usage is TRBJ1-3; a weak D match, TRBD1 (5 bases). CDR1 is MNHEY, CDR2 SVGAGI, per germline. The CDR3 covers 14 residues. Trimming took 8 bases from V and 4 from J, leaving 15 bases between them. The CDR3 DNA reads TGTGCCAGCCGCAGGGCGGGGGAAGGAAACACCATATATTTT. Translated: CASRRAGEGNTIYF.

The chain carries TRBV5-1 and TRBJ1-2; 8 nucleotides line up with TRBD1. The CDR3 loop spans 15 amino acids. Germline V lookup: CDR1 SGHRS, CDR2 YFSETQ. With V trimmed by 6 bases and J by 7 bases, 14 bases remained unmatched. CDR3 coding DNA: TGCGCCAGCACCTCAATTCCGGGACAGGCGTTTGGCTACACCTTC. This encodes CASTSIPGQAFGYTF.

J is TRBJ2-1 and V is TRBV4-3; perhaps TRBD1 as D (6 bases). V was trimmed by 3 bases and J by 8 bases, leaving 17 bases between them. The germline V gene encodes CDR1 LGHNA and CDR2 YSLEER. The CDR3 sequence is 15 residues long. For the CDR3, the DNA is TGCGCCAGCAGCCAGCAGGGGCGCACAAACGATGAGCAGTTCTTC. Protein sequence: CASSQQGRTNDEQFF.

The chain is built from TRBV2 and TRBJ1-1, with a tentative D call TRBD1 (6 bases). Germline loops: CDR1 SNHLY, CDR2 FYNNEI. The length of the CDR3 is 14 residues. Deletions cut 6 bases from V and 3 bases from J, with 14 bases between. The DNA of the CDR3 is TGTGCCAGCAGGGAGGACAGTATCTACACTGAAGCTTTCTTT. Translating gives CASREDSIYTEAFF.

The chain combines TRBV28 with TRBJ1-2, with a weak D call TRBD1 (5 bases). Germline V gene lookup returns CDR1 MDHEN and CDR2 SYDVKM. V lost 7 bases, J lost 1 base, and 13 bases lay in between. This CDR3 comprises 14 residues. The CDR3 DNA reads TGTGCCAGCACTCTGGGCAGGGTTAACTATGGCTACACCTTC. Translation gives CASTLGRVNYGYTF.

Comment on this clone: At one boundary the junction diverges from the germline segment, which might be a read error. CDR3 sequence: CSSSQTEGKLFF. CDR3 coding DNA: TGTTCCAGCAGCCAGACCGAGGGAAAACTGTTTTTT. The chain carries TRBV7-9 and TRBJ1-4; no clear D gene. The CDR3 has 12 residues. The V gene's germline CDR1 is SEHNR and CDR2 FQNEAQ (reference sequence).

The chain is built from TRBV29-1 and TRBJ1-1; weak D call: TRBD1 (6 bases). The germline V and J ends were trimmed by 0 bases and 5 bases, with 13 bases remaining between them. The germline V gene encodes CDR1 SQVTM and CDR2 ANQGSEA. The CDR3 runs 14 residues. In DNA, the CDR3 is TGCAGCGTTGAAGATGTGGGGGCGAGGACTGAAGCTTTCTTT. It translates to CSVEDVGARTEAFF.

The chain combines TRBV19 with TRBJ2-7, with D tentatively TRBD2 (6 bases). Germline-derived CDR1 and CDR2 are LNHDA and SQIVND (reference sequence). This CDR3 is built from 16 residues. Between the trimmed V and J ends, which lost 3 bases and 2 bases, there was a span of 17 bases. CDR3 protein: CASSIGGQGRTYEQYF. The CDR3 bases are TGTGCCAGTAGTATTGGAGGGCAGGGTCGGACCTACGAGCAGTACTTC.

The V call is TRBV5-6, the J call TRBJ2-6; D gene uncertain. The CDR3 contains 14 residues. Germline CDR1 is SGHDT and CDR2 is YYEEEE. Trimming took off 3 bases at V and 0 bases at J, with 4 bases between the two ends. CDR3 sequence (DNA): TGTGCCAGCAGCTCGTACTCTGGGGCCAACGTCCTGACTTTC. Its translation is CASSSYSGANVLTF.

The chain is built from TRBV5-4 and TRBJ1-3; possible D gene TRBD1, 6 bases. Germline V gene data show CDR1 as SGHNT and CDR2 as YYREEE (reference sequence). Trimming took 3 bases from V and 0 from J, leaving 10 bases between them. The CDR3 sequence is 15 residues long. The CDR3 nucleotides read TGTGCCAGCAGCTCTACAGGGAGCTCTGGAAACACCATATATTTT. Translating gives CASSSTGSSGNTIYF. Based on the CDR3 plus reference TRBV5-4 and TRBJ1-3, the full variable domain is ETGVTQSPTHLIKTRGQQVTLRCSSQSGHNTVSWYQQALGQGPQFIFQYYREEENGRGNFPPRFSGLQFPNYSSELNVNALELDDSALYLCASSSTGSSGNTIYFGEGSWLTVV.

The chain employs TRBV7-2 and TRBJ1-5; TRBD1 matches at 8 bases. This CDR3 contains 16 residues. The V gene's germline CDR1 is SGHTA and CDR2 FQGNSA. V dropped 0 bases and J dropped 5; count of bases not matched to a gene: 6. CDR3 loop: CASSLAPRGLDQPQHF. DNA of the CDR3: TGTGCCAGCAGCTTAGCACCCAGGGGGCTGGATCAGCCCCAGCATTTT.

The V call is TRBV6-5, the J call TRBJ1-6; perhaps TRBD1 as D (5 bases). The CDR3 contains 14 residues. Trimming left V 6 bases short and J 5 bases short, with 11 bases between. Germline V CDR1 and CDR2: MNHEY, SVGAGI. The chain's CDR3 is CASRPTENNSPLHF. CDR3 nucleotides: TGTGCCAGCAGACCGACAGAGAATAATTCACCCCTCCACTTT.

The chain combines TRBV5-1 with TRBJ1-2, with 10 bases lining up with TRBD1. There are 14 residues in the CDR3. The ends lost 3 bases at V and 1 base at J; junction bases unmatched: 0. Germline V gene data show CDR1 as SGHRS and CDR2 as YFSETQ. CDR3 sequence: CASSWTGGNYGYTF. The CDR3 coding sequence is TGCGCCAGCAGCTGGACAGGGGGTAACTATGGCTACACCTTC.

This rearrangement joins TRBV4-1 to TRBJ1-2; TRBD1 might be the D (5 bases). CDR3 size: 16 residues. Germline CDR1 is MGHRA and CDR2 is YSYEKL. V was cut by 1 base and J by 3 bases, with 15 bases left in between. The CDR3 DNA is TGCGCCAGCAGCCAAGCCCCCGGCGACAGTTACTATGGCTACACCTTC. Translating it yields CASSQAPGDSYYGYTF.

The chain combines TRBV5-1 with TRBJ1-2, with 10 bases aligning to TRBD1. The CDR3 is 13 amino acids. J lost 5 bases, V lost 4 bases, and 2 bases had no gene match. CDR1 is SGHRS and CDR2 is YFSETQ in the germline V gene. The CDR3 spells CASSVGQGYGYTF. Written as DNA, the CDR3 is TGCGCCAGCAGCGTGGGACAGGGGTATGGCTACACCTTC.

The chain couples TRBV5-6 to TRBJ1-2, with D uncertain. The V gene's germline CDR1 is SGHDT and CDR2 YYEEEE. The length of the CDR3 is 14 residues. The germline V and J ends were trimmed by 1 base and 4 bases, with 11 bases remaining between them. This CDR3 reads CASSLSGRFYGYTF. For the CDR3, the DNA is TGTGCCAGCAGCTTGAGTGGGCGCTTCTATGGCTACACCTTC.